The 10 T cell receptor beta chains below were found in one sample sequenced in a study of response to subunit inactivated influenza vaccine. TCRdb processed the RT-PCR reads anew with MiXCR; each CDR3 protein has one entry. The sample has about 800,000 distinct CDR3 sequences, roughly 20% seen once. The sample consisted of PBMCs from blood, taken roughly 5 days after vaccination. Receptor source: a man in his fifties who received an inactivated influenza vaccine.

This chain joins TRBV5-8 and TRBJ2-1, with D possibly being TRBD1 or TRBD2 (5 bases each). V lost 2 bases to trimming and J lost 7 bases, with 16 bases between them. The V gene's germline CDR1 is SGHTS and CDR2 YDEGEE. CDR3 length equals 15 residues. The CDR3 DNA follows: TGTGCCAGCAGCTTCCCAGGGAGAGGATGGAATGAGCAGTTCTTC. It codes for CASSFPGRGWNEQFF.

The V gene is TRBV9, the J gene TRBJ2-5; D is perhaps TRBD1 or TRBD2 (6 bases each). This CDR3 comprises 15 residues. Germline V gene data show CDR1 as SGDLS and CDR2 as YYNGEE. The germline V and J ends were trimmed by 1 base and 5 bases, with 15 bases remaining between them. The CDR3: CASSVQGGLGETQYF. The CDR3 coding sequence is TGTGCCAGCAGCGTACAAGGGGGGCTCGGGGAGACCCAGTACTTC.

The rearrangement joins TRBV7-2 to TRBJ2-6, with 10 nucleotides matching TRBD2. The CDR3 has 15 amino acids. Germline loops: CDR1 SGHTA, CDR2 FQGNSA. V trimming: 7 bases; J trimming: 5 bases; junction bases outside the gene matches: 5. CDR3 residues: CASKAGGGWANVLTF. CDR3 in DNA: TGTGCCAGCAAAGCGGGGGGGGGCTGGGCCAACGTCCTGACTTTC.

The V and J genes are TRBV4-3 and TRBJ2-2; 7 positions match TRBD2. There are 16 residues in the CDR3. CDR1 is LGHNA, CDR2 YSLEER, per germline. V shed 0 bases and J 3 bases; nucleotides not matched to a gene: 4. CDR3 nucleotide sequence: TGCGCCAGCAGCCAAGACCCCGGGAGGCACACCGGGGAGCTGTTTTTT. Protein sequence: CASSQDPGRHTGELFF.

The gene calls are TRBV12-3 or TRBV12-4 and TRBJ1-3; no clear D gene. There are 12 residues in the CDR3. V shed 6 bases and J shed 5 bases, with 8 bases lying between them. The CDR3 DNA reads TGTGCCAGCAGGCCGAATCGAAACACCATATATTTT. This gives the protein CASRPNRNTIYF.

The chain carries TRBV28 and TRBJ2-3; 7 nucleotides align to TRBD2. Trimming removed 3 bases from V and 4 bases from J; junction bases left unmatched: 4. The germline CDR1 and CDR2 sequences are MDHEN and SYDVKM. The CDR3 loop spans 14 amino acids. The CDR3 protein is CASSFTSVADTQYF. The CDR3 DNA reads as TGTGCCAGCAGTTTTACTAGCGTCGCAGATACGCAGTATTTT. The whole variable domain, filled in from reference TRBV28 and TRBJ2-3, reads DVKVTQSSRYLVKRTGEKVFLECVQDMDHENMFWYRQDPGLGLRLIYFSYDVKMKEKGDIPEGYSVSREKKERFSLILESASTNQTSMYLCASSFTSVADTQYFGPGTRLTVL.

This clonotype has only a few counts. CDR3 coding DNA: TGTGCCAGCAGCCCAACATGGGGCACTGAAGCTTTCTTT. It translates to CASSPTWGTEAFF. V is TRBV3-1 and J is TRBJ1-1; D remains unclear. Trimming removed 4 bases at V and 4 bases at J, with 10 bases between. Looked up from germline, CDR1 is LGHDT and CDR2 is YNNKEL (reference sequence). This CDR3 has 13 amino acids.

The chain employs TRBV20-1 and TRBJ1-4; D gene uncertain. Per the germline V gene, CDR1 is DFQATT and CDR2 is SNEGSKA (reference sequence). This CDR3 contains 13 residues. Trimming removed 6 bases from V and 7 bases from J, with 15 bases in between. The CDR3 nucleotides are TGCAGTGCGCCCGAAATTAGCGTTGAAAAACTGTTTTTT. Its translation: CSAPEISVEKLFF.

This clonotype was recorded at least ten times. V gene TRBV24-1 combines with J gene TRBJ2-3; D is possibly TRBD2 (5 bases). Looked up from germline, CDR1 is KGHDR and CDR2 is SFDVKD. The CDR3 is 14 amino acids. V lost 4 bases, J lost 3 bases, and 10 bases lay in between. CDR3 DNA sequence: TGTGCCACCAGTGACCCGGGAAGAACAGATACGCAGTATTTT. As protein: CATSDPGRTDTQYF.

The rearrangement uses TRBV28 and TRBJ2-5, with 13 bases identical to TRBD2. V lost 0 bases, J lost 4 bases, and 5 bases stayed unmatched. This CDR3 has 17 amino acids. CDR1 is MDHEN and CDR2 is SYDVKM in the germline V gene. CDR3 amino acids: CASSLWRLAGGPETQYF. CDR3 nucleotide sequence: TGTGCCAGCAGTTTATGGCGACTAGCGGGAGGACCAGAGACCCAGTACTTC.